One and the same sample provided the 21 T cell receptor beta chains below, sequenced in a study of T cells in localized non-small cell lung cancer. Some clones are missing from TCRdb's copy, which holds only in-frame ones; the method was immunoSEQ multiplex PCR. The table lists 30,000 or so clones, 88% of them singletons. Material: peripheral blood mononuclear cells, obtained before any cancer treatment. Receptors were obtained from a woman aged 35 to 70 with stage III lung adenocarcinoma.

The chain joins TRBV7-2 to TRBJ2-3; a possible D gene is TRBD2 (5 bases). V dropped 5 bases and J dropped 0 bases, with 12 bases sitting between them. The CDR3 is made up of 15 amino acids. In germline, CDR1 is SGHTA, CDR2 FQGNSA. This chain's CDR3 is CASSPEETSTDTQYF. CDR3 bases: TGTGCCAGCAGCCCGGAGGAGACTAGCACAGATACGCAGTATTTT.

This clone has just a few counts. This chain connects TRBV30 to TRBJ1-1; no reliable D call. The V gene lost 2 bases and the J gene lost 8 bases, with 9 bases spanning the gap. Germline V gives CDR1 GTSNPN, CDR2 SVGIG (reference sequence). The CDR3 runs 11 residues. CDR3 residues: CAWSPPHEAFF. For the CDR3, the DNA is TGTGCCTGGAGTCCCCCACACGAAGCTTTCTTT.

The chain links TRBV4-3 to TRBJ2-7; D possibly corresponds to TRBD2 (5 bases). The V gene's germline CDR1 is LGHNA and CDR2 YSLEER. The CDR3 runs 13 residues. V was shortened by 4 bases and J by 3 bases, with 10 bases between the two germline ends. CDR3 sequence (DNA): TGCGCCAGCAGCCGAGACCGGGGCTACGAGCAGTACTTC. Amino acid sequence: CASSRDRGYEQYF.

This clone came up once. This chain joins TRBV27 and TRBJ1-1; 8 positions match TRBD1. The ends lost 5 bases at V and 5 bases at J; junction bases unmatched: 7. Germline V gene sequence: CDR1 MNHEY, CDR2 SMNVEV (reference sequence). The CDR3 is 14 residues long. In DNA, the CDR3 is TGTGCCAGCAGTCGGCAGGGGGCAGGAACTGAAGCTTTCTTT. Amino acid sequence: CASSRQGAGTEAFF.

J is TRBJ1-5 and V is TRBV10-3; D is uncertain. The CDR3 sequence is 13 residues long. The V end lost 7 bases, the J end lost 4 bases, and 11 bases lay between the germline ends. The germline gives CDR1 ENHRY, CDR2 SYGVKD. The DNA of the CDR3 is TGTGCCATCAAAGGAGGAAGGAATCAGCCCCAGCATTTT. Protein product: CAIKGGRNQPQHF.

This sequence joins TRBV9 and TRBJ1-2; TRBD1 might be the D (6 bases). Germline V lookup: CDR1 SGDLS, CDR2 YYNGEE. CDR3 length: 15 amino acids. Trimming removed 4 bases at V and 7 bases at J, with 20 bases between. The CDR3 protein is CASSSHMGGAFGYTF. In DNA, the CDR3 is TGTGCCAGCAGCTCTCACATGGGGGGGGCGTTTGGCTACACCTTC.

DNA of the CDR3: TGTGCCATCAGTGAGGGGCAGAACACCGGGGAGCTGTTTTTT. It encodes CAISEGQNTGELFF. The V gene is TRBV10-3, the J gene TRBJ2-2; the D is unclear. In germline, CDR1 is ENHRY, CDR2 SYGVKD. Between the trimmed V and J ends, which lost 2 bases and 1 base, there was a span of 5 bases. This CDR3 spans 14 amino acids.

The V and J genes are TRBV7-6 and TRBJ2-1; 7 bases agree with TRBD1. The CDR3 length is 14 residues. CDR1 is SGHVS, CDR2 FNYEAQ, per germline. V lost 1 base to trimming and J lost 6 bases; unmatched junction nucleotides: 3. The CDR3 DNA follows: TGTGCCAGCAGCTTAGTACAGGGGAGCAATGAGCAGTTCTTC. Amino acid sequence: CASSLVQGSNEQFF.

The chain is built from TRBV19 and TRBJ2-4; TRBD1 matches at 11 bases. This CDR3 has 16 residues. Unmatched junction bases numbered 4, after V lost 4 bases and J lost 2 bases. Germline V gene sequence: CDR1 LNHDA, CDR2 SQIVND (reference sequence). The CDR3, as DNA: TGTGCCAGTAGTAGAGGGACAGGGGGGACCAAAAACATTCAGTACTTC. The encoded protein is CASSRGTGGTKNIQYF.

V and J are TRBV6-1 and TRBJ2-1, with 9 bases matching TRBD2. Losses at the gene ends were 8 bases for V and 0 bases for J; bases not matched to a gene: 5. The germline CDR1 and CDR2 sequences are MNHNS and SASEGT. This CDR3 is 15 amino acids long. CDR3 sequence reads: CASGGRAGSYNEQFF. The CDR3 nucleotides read TGTGCCAGCGGCGGGAGGGCCGGCTCCTACAATGAGCAGTTCTTC.

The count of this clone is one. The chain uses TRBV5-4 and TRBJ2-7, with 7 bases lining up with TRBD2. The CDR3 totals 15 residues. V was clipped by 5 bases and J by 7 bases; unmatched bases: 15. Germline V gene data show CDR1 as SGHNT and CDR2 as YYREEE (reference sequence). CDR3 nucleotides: TGTGCCAGCAGTCGTCTTACGCTGGGGGGGGATGAGCAGTACTTC. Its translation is CASSRLTLGGDEQYF.

CDR3 nucleotide sequence: TGTGCCAGCAGCGTAGGACAGGTGAACAATGAGCAGTTCTTC. Encoded protein: CASSVGQVNNEQFF. The genes are TRBV9 and TRBJ2-1; D may be TRBD1 (6 bases). The CDR3 loop spans 14 amino acids. The germline gives CDR1 SGDLS, CDR2 YYNGEE. Trimming shortened V by 0 bases and J by 5 bases, and 9 bases separated the two germline ends. Complete variable domain (other parts from reference TRBV9 and TRBJ2-1): DSGVTQTPKHLITATGQRVTLRCSPRSGDLSVYWYQQSLDQGLQFLIQYYNGEERAKGNILERFSAQQFPDLHSELNLSSLELGDSALYFCASSVGQVNNEQFFGPGTRLTVL.

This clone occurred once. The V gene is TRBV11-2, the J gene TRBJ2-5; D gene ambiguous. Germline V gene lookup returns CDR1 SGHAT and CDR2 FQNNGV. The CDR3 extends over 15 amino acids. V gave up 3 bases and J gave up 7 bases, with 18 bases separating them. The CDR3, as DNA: TGTGCCAGCAGCTTTCTACCTGGGAATACCGGGACCCAGTACTTC. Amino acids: CASSFLPGNTGTQYF.

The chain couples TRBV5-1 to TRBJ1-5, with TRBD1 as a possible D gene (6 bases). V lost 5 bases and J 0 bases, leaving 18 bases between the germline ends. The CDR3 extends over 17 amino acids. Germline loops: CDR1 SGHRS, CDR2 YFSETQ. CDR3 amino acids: CASRFGQSFYSNQPQHF. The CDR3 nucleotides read TGCGCCAGCAGGTTCGGACAGTCTTTTTATAGCAATCAGCCCCAGCATTTT.

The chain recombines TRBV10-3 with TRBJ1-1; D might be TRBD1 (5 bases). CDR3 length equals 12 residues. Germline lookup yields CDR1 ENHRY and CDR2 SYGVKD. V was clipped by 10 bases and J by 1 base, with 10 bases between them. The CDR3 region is CATGTGNTEAFF. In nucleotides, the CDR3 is TGTGCCACTGGAACAGGGAACACTGAAGCTTTCTTT.

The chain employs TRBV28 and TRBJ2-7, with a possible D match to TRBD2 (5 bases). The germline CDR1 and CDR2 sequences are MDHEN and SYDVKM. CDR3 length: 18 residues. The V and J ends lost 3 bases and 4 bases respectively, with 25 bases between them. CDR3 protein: CASSLKSSGRRRRYEQYF. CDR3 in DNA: TGTGCCAGCAGTTTGAAGTCCAGCGGCAGAAGAAGGAGGTACGAGCAGTACTTC.

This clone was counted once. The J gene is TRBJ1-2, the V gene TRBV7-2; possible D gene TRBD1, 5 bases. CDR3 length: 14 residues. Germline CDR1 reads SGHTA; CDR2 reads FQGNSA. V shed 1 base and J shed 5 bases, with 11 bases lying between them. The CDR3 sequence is CASSLGGLNYGYTF. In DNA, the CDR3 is TGTGCCAGCAGCTTAGGGGGACTGAATTATGGCTACACCTTC.

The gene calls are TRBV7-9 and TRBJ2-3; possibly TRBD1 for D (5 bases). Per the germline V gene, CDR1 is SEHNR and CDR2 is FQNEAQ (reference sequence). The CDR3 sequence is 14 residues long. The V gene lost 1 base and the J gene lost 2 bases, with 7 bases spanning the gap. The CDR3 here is CASSLGQNTDTQYF. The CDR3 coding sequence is TGTGCCAGCAGCTTAGGACAGAACACAGATACGCAGTATTTT.

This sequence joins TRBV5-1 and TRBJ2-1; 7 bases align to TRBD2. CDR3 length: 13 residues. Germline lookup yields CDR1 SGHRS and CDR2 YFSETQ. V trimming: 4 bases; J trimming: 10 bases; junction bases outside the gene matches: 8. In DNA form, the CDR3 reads TGCGCCAGCAGCCAGTGGGAGGGCCGGGAGCAGTTCTTC. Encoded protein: CASSQWEGREQFF.

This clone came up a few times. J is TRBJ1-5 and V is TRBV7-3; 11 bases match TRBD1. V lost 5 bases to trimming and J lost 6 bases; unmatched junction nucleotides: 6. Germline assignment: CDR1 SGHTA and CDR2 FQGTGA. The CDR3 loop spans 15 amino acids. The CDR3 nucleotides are TGTGCCAGCAGCCCGGACAGGGGGCAGCCTCAGCCCCAGCATTTT. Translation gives CASSPDRGQPQPQHF. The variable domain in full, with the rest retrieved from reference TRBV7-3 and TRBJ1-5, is GAGVSQTPSNKVTEKGKYVELRCDPISGHTALYWYRQSLGQGPEFLIYFQGTGAADDSGLPNDRFFAVRPEGSVSTLKIQRTERGDSAVYLCASSPDRGQPQPQHFGDGTRLSIL.

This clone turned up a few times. CDR3 region: CASSGRLQQGTDVDTQYF. CDR3 DNA sequence: TGTGCCAGCAGTGGCCGCCTCCAACAGGGAACAGATGTAGATACGCAGTATTTT. The V gene is TRBV6-1, the J gene TRBJ2-3; D is perhaps TRBD1 (6 bases). This CDR3 contains 18 residues. The germline V gene has CDR1 MNHNS and CDR2 SASEGT. V lost 4 bases and J lost 5, with 25 bases in between.